This T cell receptor (beta chain) was recorded in a study of OX40 agonist ivuxolimab in advanced cancers. About the research overall: Patients in dose escalation had liver, melanoma, kidney or head and neck cancers. Participants averaged approximately 61 years of age (range about 23 to 80) and were over 75% male. Allowance was made for prior anti-PD-1, anti-PD-L1 or anti-CTLA-4 therapy, and 40% to 45% had some.

The CDR3 has 13 amino acids. V gave up 5 bases and J gave up 1 base, with 8 bases separating them. The germline gives CDR1 MDHEN, CDR2 SYDVKM. With respect to this clone: This specimen includes other DNA sequences encoding the same CDR3.

Sequenced by immunoSEQ multiplex PCR; TCRdb stores in-frame clones only, minus some. The sample has 22,000 or so clones; roughly 80% are singletons. This chain joins TRBV28 and TRBJ1-1; D unresolved. The sequence derives from an adult with an advanced solid tumor such as melanoma, head and neck, liver or kidney cancer. Sequencing used CD4+ or CD8+ T cells sorted from blood, obtained in a trial of the OX40 agonist ivuxolimab. CDR3 loop: CASSLGRNTEAFF. DNA for the CDR3: TGTGCCAGCAGTCTAGGACGGAACACTGAAGCTTTCTTT.